What follows are 10 T cell receptor beta chains derived from one specimen sequenced in a study of CXCR3-negative and CXCR3-positive naive CD8 T cells. cDNA libraries for TRB were generated by 5' RACE incorporating UMI labels. TCRdb reanalyzed the 5' RACE reads, giving one entry per CDR3 protein sequence and no DNA. This repertoire comprises 45,000 to 70,000 distinct CDR3 sequences; its ten largest clones make up less than 25%. The sequencing sample was made of memory CD8+ T cells from blood. These receptors all come from a human donor in good health. Some clones in this sample may be carry-over from other donors' samples.

The chain links TRBV5-1 to TRBJ2-7. The CDR3 runs to 14 residues. In germline, CDR1 is SGHRS, CDR2 YFSETQ. The CDR3: CASSLGIGTYEQYF.

The chain joins TRBV29-1 to TRBJ2-4. The germline V gene has CDR1 SQVTM and CDR2 ANQGSEA. The CDR3 spans 13 residues. The chain's CDR3 is CSVNQVPENIQYF. The variable domain in full, completed from reference TRBV29-1 and TRBJ2-4, reads SAVISQKPSRDICQRGTSLTIQCQVDSQVTMMFWYRQQPGQSLTLIATANQGSEATYESGFVIDKFPISRPNLTFSTLTVSNMSPEDSSIYLCSVNQVPENIQYFGAGTRLSVL.

The chain joins TRBV7-2 to TRBJ2-1; TCRdb calls TRBD2, which cannot be checked without DNA. Germline assignment: CDR1 SGHTA and CDR2 FQGNSA. The CDR3 totals 17 residues. The CDR3 reads CASSLATLGLAGNEQFF.

The J gene is TRBJ2-5, the V gene TRBV5-1; TCRdb names TRBD1, which stays unverified in the absence of DNA. There are 13 residues in the CDR3. In germline, CDR1 is SGHRS, CDR2 YFSETQ. CDR3 protein: CASYSGAGGTQYF. The whole variable domain, remainder taken from reference TRBV5-1 and TRBJ2-5, is KAGVTQTPRYLIKTRGQQVTLSCSPISGHRSVSWYQQTPGQGLQFLFEYFSETQRNKGNFPGRFSGRQFSNSRSEMNVSTLELGDSALYLCASYSGAGGTQYFGPGTRLLVL.

The chain links TRBV7-9 to TRBJ1-1; the TCRdb call, TRBD1, lacks DNA for checking. Germline V gives CDR1 SEHNR, CDR2 FQNEAQ (reference sequence). CDR3 length: 14 amino acids. The CDR3 sequence: CASSLALGGGEAFF.

The J gene is TRBJ2-6, the V gene TRBV12-3 or TRBV12-4; checking the TCRdb D call of TRBD2 is not possible without DNA. CDR3 size: 20 residues. CDR3 loop: CASSLFRLAGGPSGANVLTF.

This chain uses TRBV6-6 with TRBJ1-5. The CDR3 loop spans 13 amino acids. Germline CDR1 and CDR2: MNHNY and SVGAGI (reference sequence). CDR3 protein: CASTNTANQPQHF.

The chain is built from TRBV6-5 and TRBJ2-3; TCRdb's D call, TRBD1, is unchecked because there is no DNA. The CDR3 has 15 amino acids. CDR1 and CDR2 from the germline V gene are MNHEY and SVGAGI. CDR3: CASSYRDGGSDTQYF.

This chain joins TRBV29-1 and TRBJ1-2; TCRdb gives TRBD1 as the D gene, but with no DNA this cannot be confirmed. The CDR3 covers 13 residues. Germline V gives CDR1 SQVTM, CDR2 ANQGSEA. The chain's CDR3 is CSVPGVYATGYTF.

The chain employs TRBV7-2 and TRBJ2-7; checking the TCRdb D call of TRBD1 is not possible without DNA. Looked up from germline, CDR1 is SGHTA and CDR2 is FQGNSA. This CDR3 is built from 14 residues. CDR3 sequence: CASSLAGGLDEQYF.